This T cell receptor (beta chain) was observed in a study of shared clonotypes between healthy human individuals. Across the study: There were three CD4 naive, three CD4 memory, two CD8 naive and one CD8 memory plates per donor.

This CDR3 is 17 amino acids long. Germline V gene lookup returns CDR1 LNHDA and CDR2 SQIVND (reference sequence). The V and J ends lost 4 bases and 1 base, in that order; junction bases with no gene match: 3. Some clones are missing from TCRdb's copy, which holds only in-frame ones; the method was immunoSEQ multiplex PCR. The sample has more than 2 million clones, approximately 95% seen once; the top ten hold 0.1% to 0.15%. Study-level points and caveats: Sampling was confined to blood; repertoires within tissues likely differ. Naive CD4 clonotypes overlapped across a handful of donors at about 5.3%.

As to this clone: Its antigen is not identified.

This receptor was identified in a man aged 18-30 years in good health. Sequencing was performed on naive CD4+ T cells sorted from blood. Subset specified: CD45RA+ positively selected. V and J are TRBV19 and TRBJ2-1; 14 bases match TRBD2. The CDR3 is CASSTRTSGRSYNEQFF. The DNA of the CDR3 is TGTGCCAGTAGTACGAGGACTAGCGGGAGGTCCTACAATGAGCAGTTCTTC.